What follows are 32 T cell receptor beta chains derived from one specimen sequenced in a study of T-cell memory formation after mild COVID-19. TCRdb used MiXCR to reprocess the 5' RACE reads, holding one entry per CDR3 protein. The sample shows a few hundred thousand distinct CDR3 sequences, around 27% of them seen only once. Sequenced input: PBMCs or a T cell subset sorted from them (not recorded which). Source of these receptors: an adult woman who had mild COVID-19 (a few samples of this study predate the infection). Cell type and time point are not known.

For the CDR3, the DNA is TGCGCCAGCAGCTTGAACGGCGGGGGGGTCAAAGAGACCCAGTACTTC. Translated, it gives CASSLNGGGVKETQYF. V usage is TRBV5-1 and J usage is TRBJ2-5; TRBD2 matches 9 bases. There are 16 residues in the CDR3. The V and J ends lost 1 base and 3 bases, in that order; junction bases with no gene match: 7. CDR1 is SGHRS, CDR2 YFSETQ, per germline.

The table lists this clonotype with a few counts. This chain uses TRBV7-9 with TRBJ2-6; no clear D gene. The CDR3 consists of 17 residues. Looked up from germline, CDR1 is SEHNR and CDR2 is FQNEAQ (reference sequence). Deletions cut 2 bases from V and 0 bases from J, with 11 bases between. The CDR3 sequence: CASSLLDGISGANVLTF. The CDR3 nucleotides read TGTGCCAGCAGCTTACTTGACGGAATCTCTGGGGCCAACGTCCTGACTTTC.

This chain links TRBV5-6 with TRBJ2-7; 10 bases are shared with TRBD2. V lost 5 bases to trimming and J lost 4 bases; unmatched junction nucleotides: 9. Per germline, CDR1 SGHDT and CDR2 YYEEEE. CDR3 length equals 15 residues. In DNA form, the CDR3 reads TGTGCCAGCAGTCGAGGGCTAGCGGGAGAGTACGAGCAGTACTTC. Residues: CASSRGLAGEYEQYF.

The V and J genes are TRBV29-1 and TRBJ2-5; D assignment may be TRBD1 or TRBD2 (5 bases each). V was clipped by 4 bases and J by 1 base, with 13 bases between them. The CDR3 is 14 amino acids. The germline gives CDR1 SQVTM, CDR2 ANQGSEA. CDR3 bases: TGCAGCGTTGTGGGGGTGCCCTCCCAAGAGACCCAGTACTTC. This translates into CSVVGVPSQETQYF.

In this sample, this clonotype turned up a few times. V and J are TRBV5-1 and TRBJ2-2; 8 nucleotides align to TRBD1. The CDR3 runs 12 residues. CDR1 is SGHRS and CDR2 is YFSETQ in the germline V gene. After removal of 3 bases from V and 11 bases from J, the junction contained 3 bases not matched to a gene. CDR3 DNA sequence: TGCGCCAGCAGCTACGACAGGGGAGAGCTGTTTTTT. It encodes CASSYDRGELFF.

V and J are TRBV15 and TRBJ2-5, with D perhaps being TRBD1 or TRBD2 (5 bases each). V was clipped by 1 base and J by 5 bases, with 8 bases between them. CDR3 length: 13 residues. The germline V gene encodes CDR1 LNHNV and CDR2 YYDKDF (reference sequence). The CDR3 DNA sequence: TGTGCCACCAGCAGAGCGGGGCGGGAGACCCAGTACTTC. It translates to CATSRAGRETQYF.

The gene calls are TRBV20-1 and TRBJ1-2, with 8 bases aligning to TRBD1. V lost 3 bases to trimming and J lost 7 bases; unmatched junction nucleotides: 7. The CDR3 runs to 13 residues. CDR1 and CDR2 (germline): DFQATT, SNEGSKA (reference sequence). In nucleotides, the CDR3 is TGCAGTGCTAGGACAGGGGAGTCCCGTGGCTACACCTTC. It specifies CSARTGESRGYTF.

V usage is TRBV9 and J usage is TRBJ2-2, with D unclear. Trimming removed 0 bases at V and 0 bases at J, with 15 bases between. Looked up from germline, CDR1 is SGDLS and CDR2 is YYNGEE. The CDR3 contains 18 residues. CDR3 amino acids: CASSVATLVGTNTGELFF. The CDR3 DNA follows: TGTGCCAGCAGCGTAGCGACTCTCGTGGGCACGAACACCGGGGAGCTGTTTTTT. The full variable domain, in which reference TRBV9 and TRBJ2-2 provide the parts outside the CDR3, is DSGVTQTPKHLITATGQRVTLRCSPRSGDLSVYWYQQSLDQGLQFLIQYYNGEERAKGNILERFSAQQFPDLHSELNLSSLELGDSALYFCASSVATLVGTNTGELFFGEGSRLTVL.

This clonotype came up a few times. V usage is TRBV6-6 and J usage is TRBJ1-2; 11 positions match TRBD1. The CDR3 spans 18 residues. Germline V gives CDR1 MNHNY, CDR2 SVGAGI (reference sequence). With V trimmed by 6 bases and J by 0 bases, 12 bases remained unmatched. The CDR3 sequence: CASSQQTGQGGPNYGYTF. The CDR3 DNA reads TGTGCCAGCAGCCAGCAAACGGGACAGGGGGGTCCTAACTATGGCTACACCTTC.

This sequence joins TRBV28 and TRBJ2-7; 12 positions agree with TRBD2. CDR1 and CDR2 (germline): MDHEN, SYDVKM. V was pared by 6 bases and J by 4 bases, with 10 bases of the junction left unmatched. CDR3 length equals 16 residues. The CDR3 region has the DNA TGTGCCAGCAGCCGTCCTACTAGCGGGAGGATTTACGAGCAGTACTTC. Its translation: CASSRPTSGRIYEQYF.

The chain employs TRBV7-9 and TRBJ2-2, with 11 bases identical to TRBD1. Unmatched junction bases numbered 5, after V lost 5 bases and J lost 3 bases. Germline CDR1 is SEHNR and CDR2 is FQNEAQ (reference sequence). The CDR3 loop spans 16 amino acids. CDR3: CASSHGQGAHTGELFF. The CDR3 nucleotides read TGTGCCAGCAGCCACGGACAGGGGGCGCACACCGGGGAGCTGTTTTTT.

Concerning this clonotype: At one of its ends the junction is not consistent with the germline gene, which may arise from a read error. V gene TRBV5-1 combines with J gene TRBJ1-1; unclear D gene. CDR1 and CDR2 from the germline V gene are SGHRS and YFSETQ. This CDR3 contains 15 residues. As DNA, the CDR3 is TGCACCAGCAGCTTGTTCTACGGTACGAACACTGAAGCTTTCTTT. Encoded protein: CTSSLFYGTNTEAFF.

The chain combines TRBV7-2 with TRBJ1-3; D is unresolved. This CDR3 contains 18 residues. V dropped 2 bases and J dropped 0 bases, with 17 bases sitting between them. CDR1 is SGHTA, CDR2 FQGNSA, per germline. CDR3 coding DNA: TGTGCCAGCAGCTTATCCTCTGCCCTTGCCCGCTCTGGAAACACCATATATTTT. Translation gives CASSLSSALARSGNTIYF.

The CDR3 spells CASTRTGIGSPLHF. As DNA, the CDR3 is TGTGCCAGCACCCGGACGGGTATAGGTTCACCCCTCCACTTT. The chain employs TRBV12-3 or TRBV12-4 and TRBJ1-6; D gene unclear. The V end lost 7 bases, the J end lost 9 bases, and 16 bases lay between the germline ends. The CDR3 consists of 14 residues.

The rearrangement links TRBV2 to TRBJ2-5; maybe TRBD2 (5 bases). CDR3 length equals 15 residues. Per the germline V gene, CDR1 is SNHLY and CDR2 is FYNNEI. Deletions cut 4 bases from V and 5 bases from J, with 17 bases between. This CDR3 reads CASSVGIHRDETQYF. CDR3 bases: TGTGCCAGCAGTGTCGGGATCCACCGAGATGAGACCCAGTACTTC.

The chain is built from TRBV25-1 and TRBJ2-2; D remains ambiguous. Germline V gene lookup returns CDR1 MGHDK and CDR2 SYGVNS. This CDR3 contains 16 residues. The V and J ends lost 5 bases and 3 bases respectively, with 16 bases between them. DNA for the CDR3: TGTGCCAGCAGTTTCAAGGACCCAATTGACACCGGGGAGCTGTTTTTT. Translating gives CASSFKDPIDTGELFF.

The rearrangement uses TRBV24-1 and TRBJ2-7; D is possibly TRBD2 (5 bases). The V gene lost 7 bases and the J gene lost 3 bases, with 18 bases spanning the gap. The CDR3 contains 15 residues. Germline loops: CDR1 KGHDR, CDR2 SFDVKD. CDR3 nucleotide sequence: TGTGCCACCAGGACGGTTGGCCCCCGGGACTACGAGCAGTACTTC. This encodes CATRTVGPRDYEQYF.

The gene calls are TRBV7-6 and TRBJ2-1; TRBD2 might be the D (6 bases). Germline assignment: CDR1 SGHVS and CDR2 FNYEAQ. The CDR3 covers 17 residues. The germline V and J ends were trimmed by 1 base and 0 bases, with 13 bases remaining between them. CDR3 bases: TGTGCCAGCAGCTTAGGGAGGGTAGGGAGCTCCTACAATGAGCAGTTCTTC. Translating gives CASSLGRVGSSYNEQFF.

This clonotype showed up just a few times. Mismatch with germline at one junction end may stem from a read error. The chain combines TRBV9 with TRBJ2-2; perhaps TRBD2 as D (6 bases). This CDR3 is built from 16 residues. Germline CDR1 and CDR2: SGDLS and YYNGEE. Written as DNA, the CDR3 is TGTGCCAGCAGCGTAGTCCCCGGGGGAAACACCGGGGAGATGTTTTTT. Its protein product is CASSVVPGGNTGEMFF.

This clonotype was detected a few times. V usage is TRBV12-3 or TRBV12-4 and J usage is TRBJ2-7; D is tentatively TRBD1 or TRBD2 (6 bases each). This CDR3 is built from 14 residues. The germline V and J ends were trimmed by 6 bases and 6 bases, with 18 bases remaining between them. CDR3 sequence (DNA): TGTGCCAGCAGGATGAGTTACGGGGGCATCGAGCAGTACTTC. This translates into CASRMSYGGIEQYF.

This clonotype showed up just a few times. The chain carries TRBV27 and TRBJ1-2; 7 bases are a match to TRBD1. The CDR3 has 17 residues. From germline, CDR1 is MNHEY and CDR2 SMNVEV (reference sequence). Trimming removed 3 bases from V and 2 bases from J; junction bases left unmatched: 12. The CDR3 region is CASSFTLRQGRNYGYTF. In DNA form, the CDR3 reads TGTGCCAGCAGTTTTACTTTGAGACAGGGACGCAACTATGGCTACACCTTC.

This clonotype came up a few times. The rearrangement links TRBV2 to TRBJ2-7; 7 bases fit TRBD1. The CDR3 has 14 amino acids. V shed 6 bases and J 0 bases; nucleotides not matched to a gene: 5. Germline lookup yields CDR1 SNHLY and CDR2 FYNNEI. The CDR3 DNA reads as TGTGCCAGCAGAACCGGGACAGACTCCTACGAGCAGTACTTC. Translating it yields CASRTGTDSYEQYF.

This clonotype came up a few times. The J gene is TRBJ2-2, the V gene TRBV6-4; 13 positions match TRBD2. J gave up 6 bases and V 2 bases, and 3 bases lay outside the gene matches. This CDR3 region has 16 residues. Germline V CDR1 and CDR2: MRHNA, SNTAGT. CDR3 DNA sequence: TGTGCCAGCAGTGACACTAGCGGGGGGGCCGCCGGGGAGCTGTTTTTT. It yields the protein CASSDTSGGAAGELFF.

This clonotype appeared a few times. The chain has TRBV7-2 and TRBJ2-3; TRBD2 agrees at 10 bases. V lost 5 bases and J lost 4; bases outside the gene matches: 6. CDR3 length: 15 residues. Looked up from germline, CDR1 is SGHTA and CDR2 is FQGNSA. CDR3: CASSPGLAEPDTQYF. As DNA, the CDR3 is TGTGCCAGCAGCCCTGGACTAGCGGAACCAGATACGCAGTATTTT. The full variable domain, with the rest looked up from reference TRBV7-2 and TRBJ2-3, is GAGVSQSPSNKVTEKGKDVELRCDPISGHTALYWYRQSLGQGLEFLIYFQGNSAPDKSGLPSDRFSAERTGGSVSTLTIQRTQQEDSAVYLCASSPGLAEPDTQYFGPGTRLTVL.

In this sample, this clonotype turned up a few times. V usage is TRBV7-8 and J usage is TRBJ2-5, with TRBD2 identical over 7 bases. V trimming: 2 bases; J trimming: 1 base; junction bases outside the gene matches: 10. Germline values: CDR1 SGHVS, CDR2 FQNEAQ. CDR3 length: 17 amino acids. The CDR3 DNA sequence: TGTGCCAGCAGCTTATTGTTACAGCGGGGTTTCCAAGAGACCCAGTACTTC. It is translated as CASSLLLQRGFQETQYF. Supplemented by reference TRBV7-8 and TRBJ2-5, the full variable domain reads GAGVSQSPRYKVAKRGQDVALRCDPISGHVSLFWYQQALGQGPEFLTYFQNEAQLDKSGLPSDRFFAERPEGSVSTLKIQRTQQEDSAVYLCASSLLLQRGFQETQYFGPGTRLLVL.

In this sample, this clonotype turned up a few times. V usage is TRBV30 and J usage is TRBJ2-7; D is unresolved. Germline V lookup: CDR1 GTSNPN, CDR2 SVGIG (reference sequence). The CDR3 has 11 residues. Trimming took off 2 bases at V and 4 bases at J, with 6 bases between the two ends. The CDR3 region is CAWSPLYEQYF. The CDR3 nucleotides read TGTGCCTGGAGTCCTCTATACGAGCAGTACTTC.

This clonotype was seen a few times. CDR3 sequence: CATSEPLAGVYNEQFF. The CDR3 nucleotides read TGTGCCACCAGCGAACCTCTAGCGGGAGTCTACAATGAGCAGTTCTTC. The chain joins TRBV15 to TRBJ2-1; 10 bases fit TRBD2. Trimming took 5 bases from V and 3 from J; bases not matched to a gene: 7. Germline CDR1 LNHNV, CDR2 YYDKDF (reference sequence). The CDR3 extends over 16 amino acids. The variable domain in full, with the rest retrieved from reference TRBV15 and TRBJ2-1, is DAMVIQNPRYQVTQFGKPVTLSCSQTLNHNVMYWYQQKSSQAPKLLFHYYDKDFNNEADTPDNFQSRRPNTSFCFLDIRSPGLGDTAMYLCATSEPLAGVYNEQFFGPGTRLTVL.

This clonotype was seen a handful of times. The gene calls are TRBV5-5 and TRBJ1-1; possibly TRBD1 for D (6 bases). The CDR3 totals 14 residues. Trimming removed 4 bases at V and 1 base at J, with 11 bases between. The germline gives CDR1 SGHKS, CDR2 YYEKEE (reference sequence). The CDR3 protein is CASSPHRANTEAFF. The CDR3 DNA sequence: TGTGCCAGCAGCCCCCACAGGGCGAACACTGAAGCTTTCTTT. Full variable domain (remainder filled in from reference TRBV5-5 and TRBJ1-1): DAGVTQSPTHLIKTRGQQVTLRCSPISGHKSVSWYQQVLGQGPQFIFQYYEKEERGRGNFPDRFSARQFPNYSSELNVNALLLGDSALYLCASSPHRANTEAFFGQGTRLTVV.

V is TRBV20-1 and J is TRBJ2-7, with TRBD1 matching 9 bases. This CDR3 has 14 residues. CDR1 is DFQATT, CDR2 SNEGSKA, per germline (reference sequence). V lost 2 bases to trimming and J lost 7 bases; unmatched junction nucleotides: 9. The CDR3 DNA reads TGCAGTGCTAGACCGGGACAGGGTTCGAGGGAGCAGTACTTC. It translates to CSARPGQGSREQYF.

This chain links TRBV20-1 with TRBJ2-1, with D perhaps given as TRBD1 or TRBD2 (5 bases each). Germline assignment: CDR1 DFQATT and CDR2 SNEGSKA (reference sequence). The V gene lost 3 bases and the J gene lost 6 bases, with 18 bases spanning the gap. This CDR3 has 15 amino acids. In DNA form, the CDR3 reads TGCAGTGCTAGGTTGGCCCTCGGGGCGATCAATGAGCAGTTCTTC. Translating gives CSARLALGAINEQFF.

V and J are TRBV20-1 and TRBJ2-3; 14 bases agree with TRBD2. CDR1 is DFQATT, CDR2 SNEGSKA, per germline (reference sequence). V lost 3 bases and J lost 2; bases outside the gene matches: 1. This CDR3 has 15 residues. The CDR3 sequence is CSARGLAGDTDTQYF. In nucleotides, the CDR3 is TGCAGTGCTAGGGGACTAGCGGGGGACACAGATACGCAGTATTTT.

The chain is built from TRBV24-1 and TRBJ2-1, with 14 nucleotides matching TRBD2. Trimming at V came to 4 bases and at J to 6 bases, leaving 16 bases not matched to a gene. CDR1 KGHDR and CDR2 SFDVKD come from the germline V gene. This CDR3 has 20 amino acids. CDR3 sequence reads: CATSDPGLAGGTQEGNEQFF. The CDR3 DNA reads as TGTGCCACCAGTGACCCTGGACTAGCGGGAGGCACGCAGGAAGGCAATGAGCAGTTCTTC.